This T cell receptor (beta chain) is drawn from a study of early T cells in non-severe SARS-CoV-2 infection. About the research overall: Bulk RNA isolated from unsorted whole blood underwent sequencing; chains were not paired. Findings of the study overall: VDJdb matching skewed toward anti-spike CD8 responses, missing private and CD4 specificities.

Attachment of unique molecular identifiers to individual cDNA molecules was performed. TCRdb redid the calling of the 5' RACE reads with MiXCR, one entry per CDR3 protein. The data contain about 77,000 distinct CDR3 sequences, more than 10% of them seen just once; the ten biggest clones take up roughly a sixth. The CDR3 covers 15 residues. Trimming stripped 0 bases from V and 6 bases from J, with 12 bases between. Germline loops: CDR1 SGHVS, CDR2 FNYEAQ. A few counts support this clonotype. Its antigen is unknown. The chain combines TRBV7-6 with TRBJ2-1; possible D gene TRBD1, 6 bases. The sample was whole blood, taken at baseline. This sequence originates from an adult who was a healthcare worker with PCR-confirmed SARS-CoV-2 infection or an uninfected control (not recorded which). The donor label of this sample is uncertain. CDR3 sequence: CASSLAGGPPNEQFF. The CDR3 DNA follows: TGTGCCAGCAGCTTAGCTGGGGGCCCTCCCAATGAGCAGTTCTTC.